The TCR beta chain described here comes from a study of T cell changes during pregnancy in multiple sclerosis. Per germline, CDR1 SGHTA and CDR2 FQGTGA. This CDR3 has 15 amino acids. Trimming took 5 bases from V and 6 from J; bases not matched to a gene: 4. Method: immunoSEQ multiplex PCR; TCRdb's copy keeps in-frame clones and lacks some. Seen here are approximately 61,000 clones, nearly 90% observed once, and the top ten hold 1.7%. This sequence originates from a female donor with multiple sclerosis, enrolled in a pregnancy study. Specimen: peripheral blood, collected in the first trimester of pregnancy. The J gene is TRBJ2-1, the V gene TRBV7-3, with 13 bases that match TRBD2. CDR3 protein: CASSRGLAGVNEQFF. The CDR3 coding sequence is TGTGCCAGCAGCCGAGGACTAGCGGGAGTCAATGAGCAGTTCTTC.